One T cell receptor (beta chain) is described in this entry. Its binding antigen is unknown. The junction and the germline gene differ at one end; a read error may be behind it. The CDR3 regions of human TCRbeta chains were analyzed by immunosequencing. From the authors' description of their analysis: Repertoire TCRs were matched against a reference library of SARS-CoV-2-specific TCRs generated with the MIRA antigen-specificity platform. Breadth was defined as the fraction of unique TCRs that were SARS-CoV-2-associated. Depth was defined as the fraction of total T cells that were SARS-CoV-2-associated. Using the MIRA data, each spike-specific TCR was assigned both to the spike region to which the TCR was reactive and to a CD4 or CD8 class. Log10-transformed breadth and depth values were compared by one-way ANOVA with Sidak's multiple comparisons tests. TCRdb took this table from immuneACCESS and kept in-frame rearrangements with V and J called. Such tables lack part of the clones; where checked against another copy, unresolved V genes explain under half of the gap, and the rest is unexplained. The V and J calls and clone size come from that table; D and trimming were worked out from the DNA. This sample holds 150,000 to 160,000 clones; just over 90% were observed only once. Clones ranked in the top ten supply 1.5% to 2% of the sample.

The sample's time point label, in plain terms: baseline before first vaccination. Vaccinee samples were obtained from the UK trials COV001 and COV002, which included a single-blind randomized controlled phase 2/3 trial of AZD1222 (ChAdOx1 nCoV-19) in healthy adults. For TCRbeta chain sequencing, PBMC samples from trial participants were taken at day 0 and at day 28 after the second dose. The germline V gene (reference sequence) specifies SSHAT as CDR1 and FNYEAQ as CDR2. The CDR3 sequence holds 13 residues, the cysteine and phenylalanine included. The kept DNA is CDR3 alone, 39 bases in frame from the first base. This entry is derived from a study of T cell responses to AZD1222 COVID-19 vaccine (TCRdb year 2021). Some background on the complete study: AZD1222 recipients given second doses at about 4 weeks or at about 12 weeks were pooled, since spike-specific TCR depth and breadth were not found to differ between the two schedules. TCR sequencing covered roughly 230 trial participants: around 210 given two doses of AZD1222 and 26 given two doses of MenACWY control vaccine. Trial participants were enrolled by age into 18-55, 56-69 and 70-plus year subgroups, with about 150, 27 and 61 TCR-sequenced participants respectively. The full study reports these points: Nearly half of unique spike-specific TCRs reportedly recognized epitopes outside regions mutated in the B.1.351 and B.1.1.7 variants. In the small 56-69-year group, the increase in depth fell short of significance, most likely because of low power. Conclusions about previously exposed vaccinees are limited, since just six or seven AZD1222 recipients were seropositive for SARS-CoV-2 at baseline. After two AZD1222 doses, spike-specific TCR breadth and depth were significantly higher than at day 0 and than in MenACWY recipients. The vaccine-associated CD4 TCRs covered the entire spike protein, and the dominant responses fell in regions 160-218 and 743-854. Participants were mostly white British, with more females than males. The authors suggested clonal diversity may have been underestimated. Because no samples from the day 14 peak response were available, repertoires could be characterized only after the peak T cell response.

Here the chain combines TRBV7-7 and TRBJ2-1; a stretch of 8 junction bases matches TRBD1. The specimen comprised peripheral blood, sampled on day 0 of AZD1222 vaccination. The origin of this receptor is an adult in good health. The sequence in DNA is TGTGCTAGCAGCTTTCTACAGGGGGATGAGCAGTTCTTC. Translated, this gives CASSFLQGDEQFF.